The 11 T cell receptor beta chains given below trace back to one sample, sequenced in a study of CD8 T cell repertoires and HIV-1 epitope variants. Method: immunoSEQ multiplex PCR; TCRdb's copy keeps in-frame clones and lacks some. The sample consists of about 5,300 clones, more than 65% of them appearing once. No antigen is known for these receptors. The sample taken for sequencing was cultured CD8+ T cells derived from PBMCs. The receptors come from a male donor with HIV.

The gene calls are TRBV6-5 and TRBJ1-6; D is perhaps TRBD1 (5 bases). Germline lookup yields CDR1 MNHEY and CDR2 SVGAGI. Trimming removed 6 bases at V and 5 bases at J, with 8 bases between. This CDR3 has 13 amino acids. The CDR3 DNA reads TGTGCCAGCAGCTTGACAGATAATTCACCCCTCCACTTT. Amino acid sequence: CASSLTDNSPLHF.

The rearrangement joins TRBV6-6 to TRBJ1-5, with D perhaps TRBD1 (5 bases). From germline, CDR1 is MNHNY and CDR2 SVGAGI (reference sequence). Between the trimmed V and J ends, which lost 6 bases and 6 bases, there was a span of 12 bases. The length of the CDR3 is 13 residues. The CDR3 is CASSLGVGQPQHF. CDR3 in DNA: TGTGCCAGCAGCCTAGGGGTGGGTCAGCCCCAGCATTTT.

The chain joins TRBV27 to TRBJ2-3; unclear D gene. Trimming pared 5 bases from V and 0 bases from J, leaving 0 bases between. The CDR3 contains 11 residues. Looked up from germline, CDR1 is MNHEY and CDR2 is SMNVEV (reference sequence). Here the CDR3 reads CASSSTDTQYF. The CDR3 nucleotides are TGTGCCAGCAGTAGCACAGATACGCAGTATTTT.

V usage is TRBV2 and J usage is TRBJ2-6; no firm D call. Per the germline V gene, CDR1 is SNHLY and CDR2 is FYNNEI. CDR3 length: 15 residues. V lost 7 bases and J 0 bases, leaving 10 bases between the germline ends. The CDR3 sequence: CASTPFDSGANVLTF. In DNA, the CDR3 is TGTGCCAGCACCCCCTTCGACTCTGGGGCCAACGTCCTGACTTTC.

This chain links TRBV19 with TRBJ1-5; D unresolved. V lost 3 bases to trimming and J lost 1 base, with 13 bases between them. The CDR3 is made up of 16 amino acids. Germline V CDR1 and CDR2: LNHDA, SQIVND (reference sequence). CDR3 amino acids: CASSIWSVNSNQPQHF. In nucleotides, the CDR3 is TGTGCCAGTAGTATTTGGTCAGTCAACAGCAATCAGCCCCAGCATTTT.

The chain employs TRBV4-3 and TRBJ2-1; D perhaps matches TRBD1 (6 bases). The CDR3 runs 13 residues. The V end was cut by 2 bases, the J end by 7 bases, with 9 bases between. Germline V gene sequence: CDR1 LGHNA, CDR2 YSLEER. The chain's CDR3 is CASSQLQGNEQFF. The CDR3 DNA reads as TGCGCCAGCAGCCAACTACAGGGTAATGAGCAGTTCTTC.

A word on this clone: An end of the junction differs from the germline gene, which may be a read error. This chain joins TRBV5-5 and TRBJ1-2; no firm D call. The CDR3 is 16 residues long. In germline, CDR1 is SGHKS, CDR2 YYEKEE (reference sequence). The CDR3 loop is CASSQDPVELDYGYTF. The CDR3 bases are TGCGCCAGCAGCCAAGATCCCGTCGAACTCGACTATGGCTACACCTTC.

V is TRBV28 and J is TRBJ2-6; TRBD1 agrees at 9 bases. The CDR3 length is 19 residues. Germline V gene lookup returns CDR1 MDHEN and CDR2 SYDVKM. Trimming at V came to 6 bases and at J to 2 bases, leaving 14 bases not matched to a gene. The CDR3 is CASSPVRGQGGTGANVLTF. The CDR3 coding sequence is TGTGCCAGCAGCCCTGTCAGGGGACAGGGAGGGACTGGGGCCAACGTCCTGACTTTC.

Remarks on this clone: A read error likely explains this, since a far larger clone differs by one base. Other nucleotide sequences in the sample specify the same CDR3. The chain recombines TRBV5-2 with TRBJ1-2. TRBV5-2 is annotated as a pseudogene. The CDR3 consists of 16 residues. The CDR3 spells CASSQDPPDLDYGYTF. The CDR3 DNA is TGTGCCAGCAGCCAAGATCCCCCAGACTTGGACTATGGCTACACCTTC.

This sequence joins TRBV28 and TRBJ1-4; D is perhaps TRBD1 (5 bases). CDR1 is MDHEN and CDR2 is SYDVKM in the germline V gene. V shed 8 bases and J shed 8 bases, with 21 bases lying between them. The CDR3 spans 15 residues. The CDR3: CASAITGHRGEKLFF. The CDR3 DNA sequence: TGTGCCAGCGCAATTACTGGCCACCGGGGGGAAAAACTGTTTTTT.

The genes are TRBV7-6 and TRBJ2-5; D is unclear. Germline V CDR1 and CDR2: SGHVS, FNYEAQ. The CDR3 has 14 residues. V was cut by 4 bases and J by 5 bases, with 14 bases left in between. CDR3 residues: CASSSDLLDETQYF. CDR3 in DNA: TGTGCCAGCAGCTCTGACCTGCTGGACGAGACCCAGTACTTC. Variable domain in full (rest from reference TRBV7-6 and TRBJ2-5): GAGVSQSPRYKVTKRGQDVALRCDPISGHVSLYWYRQALGQGPEFLTYFNYEAQQDKSGLPNDRFSAERPEGSISTLTIQRTEQRDSAMYRCASSSDLLDETQYFGPGTRLLVL.